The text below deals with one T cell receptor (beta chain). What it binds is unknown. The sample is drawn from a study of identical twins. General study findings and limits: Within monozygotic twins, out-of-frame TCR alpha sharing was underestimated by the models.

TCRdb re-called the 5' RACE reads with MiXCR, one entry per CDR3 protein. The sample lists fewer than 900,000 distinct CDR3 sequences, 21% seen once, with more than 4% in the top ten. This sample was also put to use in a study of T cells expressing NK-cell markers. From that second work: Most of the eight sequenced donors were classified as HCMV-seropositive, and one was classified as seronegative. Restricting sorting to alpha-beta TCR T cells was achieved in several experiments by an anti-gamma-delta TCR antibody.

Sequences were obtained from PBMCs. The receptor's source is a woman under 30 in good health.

The CDR3 bases are TGTGCCATCATGGGACAGGCCTTTAACGAGCAGTACTTC. Translated, it gives CAIMGQAFNEQYF. The chain recombines TRBV10-3 with TRBJ2-7, with 8 bases matching TRBD1. The CDR3 contains 13 residues. Trimming took 7 bases from V and 5 from J; bases not matched to a gene: 7. Germline V gives CDR1 ENHRY, CDR2 SYGVKD.